The T cell receptor (beta chain) under discussion was sequenced for a study of T-cell reconstitution after alpha-beta-depleted transplantation in children. Preparation of the TCRbeta library used unique molecular identifiers. Each CDR3 protein gets one entry after TCRdb re-called the PCR reads with MiXCR. The sample lists approximately 210,000 distinct CDR3 sequences; approximately 15% were seen once. This clonotype was seen more than once but under ten times. V lost 6 bases to trimming and J lost 6 bases, with 15 bases between them. Germline-derived CDR1 and CDR2 are DFQATT and SNEGSKA (reference sequence). This CDR3 is built from 13 residues.

J is TRBJ2-1 and V is TRBV20-1, with D perhaps TRBD2 (6 bases). This clonotype originated in a human donor who donated a stem cell graft to a child with acute lymphoblastic leukemia. The starting material was PBMCs from the stem cell graft donor, obtained from the stem cell graft. The CDR3 coding sequence is TGCAGTGCGAGGCCACTAGCAGGCAATGAGCAGTTCTTC. Translation gives CSARPLAGNEQFF.